These 30 T cell receptor beta chains were sequenced from one sample in a study of control samples from healthy donors and cancer patients. The repertoire was sequenced with immunoSEQ multiplex PCR; TCRdb's copy has only in-frame clones and lacks some. The table has over 100,000 clones, approximately 92% seen once; the top ten hold 2% to 3%. Sequenced material: blood. These receptors were collected from a man aged 40-50 years in good health.

This chain uses TRBV29-1 with TRBJ2-3, with TRBD1 matching 9 bases. The V gene end was trimmed by 4 bases and the J gene end by 3 bases; junction bases not matched to a gene: 8. The length of the CDR3 is 15 residues. Germline V lookup: CDR1 SQVTM, CDR2 ANQGSEA. The CDR3: CSVVGTGRITDTQYF. CDR3 nucleotides: TGCAGCGTTGTTGGGACAGGGCGTATTACAGATACGCAGTATTTT.

This chain links TRBV11-1 with TRBJ2-2, with D perhaps matching TRBD2 (6 bases). The length of the CDR3 is 13 residues. The V end lost 5 bases, the J end lost 6 bases, and 10 bases lay between the germline ends. CDR1 SGHAT and CDR2 FQDESV come from the germline V gene (reference sequence). In DNA, the CDR3 is TGTGCCAGCAGCGTTGGGACTTCCGGGGAGCTGTTTTTT. Amino acid sequence: CASSVGTSGELFF.

The chain uses TRBV4-1 and TRBJ1-1; no definite D call. This CDR3 has 18 residues. V dropped 3 bases and J dropped 0 bases, with 20 bases sitting between them. The germline V gene has CDR1 MGHRA and CDR2 YSYEKL. CDR3 sequence reads: CASSQAGRSLLMNTEAFF. CDR3 coding DNA: TGCGCCAGCAGCCAGGCCGGCAGATCGTTATTGATGAACACTGAAGCTTTCTTT.

Comments on this clone: This specimen includes other DNA sequences encoding the same CDR3. The chain couples TRBV12-3 or TRBV12-4 to TRBJ1-2; no reliable D call. CDR3 length: 11 amino acids. Trimming removed 6 bases from V and 2 bases from J, with 4 bases in between. CDR3 DNA: TGTGCCAGCAGCCTCAACTATGGCTACACCTTC. This gives the protein CASSLNYGYTF.

The rearrangement joins TRBV16 to TRBJ1-5; D uncertain. Germline lookup yields CDR1 KGHSY and CDR2 FQNENV. This CDR3 has 15 residues. V lost 4 bases and J lost 7, with 17 bases in between. CDR3 amino acids: CASSLEWVLEQPQHF. CDR3 coding DNA: TGTGCCAGCAGCCTTGAGTGGGTGTTGGAGCAGCCCCAGCATTTT.

The V gene is TRBV20-1, the J gene TRBJ2-3; 13 bases align to TRBD2. The V gene end was trimmed by 6 bases and the J gene end by 0 bases; junction bases not matched to a gene: 12. Germline loops: CDR1 DFQATT, CDR2 SNEGSKA (reference sequence). The CDR3 is made up of 18 amino acids. CDR3: CSASQRTSGGTSTDTQYF. In DNA form, the CDR3 reads TGCAGTGCCAGTCAGAGGACTAGCGGGGGAACTAGCACAGATACGCAGTATTTT.

The rearrangement joins TRBV27 to TRBJ2-1, with 12 nucleotides matching TRBD2. The CDR3 has 18 residues. J gave up 5 bases and V 0 bases, and 8 bases lay outside the gene matches. The germline CDR1 and CDR2 sequences are MNHEY and SMNVEV (reference sequence). CDR3 bases: TGTGCCAGCAGTTTATCCAAAACTAGCGGGGGGTCACACAATGAGCAGTTCTTC. The encoded protein is CASSLSKTSGGSHNEQFF.

The chain links TRBV15 to TRBJ2-2; D is perhaps TRBD1 (6 bases). The V gene's germline CDR1 is LNHNV and CDR2 YYDKDF (reference sequence). The CDR3 extends over 15 amino acids. Trimming stripped 4 bases from V and 1 base from J, with 10 bases between. The CDR3 DNA follows: TGTGCCACCAGCACCGGGACACTGAACACCGGGGAGCTGTTTTTT. Encoded protein: CATSTGTLNTGELFF.

J is TRBJ1-5 and V is TRBV19, with D possibly being TRBD1 (5 bases). The V gene's germline CDR1 is LNHDA and CDR2 SQIVND (reference sequence). The CDR3 totals 14 residues. V lost 1 base and J 7 bases, leaving 11 bases between the germline ends. CDR3 sequence: CASSIVGGNQPQHF. In nucleotides, the CDR3 is TGTGCCAGTAGTATAGTTGGGGGGAACCAGCCCCAGCATTTT.

The CDR3 bases are TGTGCCACCAGCAGAGATTGGGTCGGCTCGGGGGAGACCCAGTACTTC. Its translation: CATSRDWVGSGETQYF. The chain links TRBV15 to TRBJ2-5; maybe TRBD2 (5 bases). This CDR3 is 16 amino acids long. Germline-derived CDR1 and CDR2 are LNHNV and YYDKDF (reference sequence). Deletions cut 0 bases from V and 5 bases from J, with 16 bases between.

Remarks on this clone: This CDR3 is also generated by other DNA sequences in the sample. The V gene is TRBV3-1 (or the pseudogene TRBV3-2), the J gene TRBJ1-6; no clear D. Germline CDR1 is LGHDT and CDR2 is YNNKEL (reference sequence). V was clipped by 0 bases and J by 10 bases, with 7 bases between them. This CDR3 spans 13 amino acids. Here the CDR3 DNA reads TGTGCCAGCAGCCAAGAGGGGTCCTCACCCCTCCACTTT. Its protein product is CASSQEGSSPLHF.

The rearrangement joins TRBV27 to TRBJ1-5; TRBD1 might be the D (5 bases). This CDR3 comprises 14 residues. The V gene lost 6 bases and the J gene lost 7 bases, with 16 bases spanning the gap. Germline values: CDR1 MNHEY, CDR2 SMNVEV (reference sequence). The DNA of the CDR3 is TGTGCCAGCAGCCCCCGCGGGGGAGGGCAGCCCCAGCATTTT. Amino acid sequence: CASSPRGGGQPQHF.

The genes are TRBV3-1 (or the pseudogene TRBV3-2) and TRBJ2-1; D gene ambiguous. Germline V gene data show CDR1 as LGHDT and CDR2 as YNNKEL (reference sequence). The CDR3 is made up of 13 amino acids. Trimming left V 4 bases short and J 4 bases short, with 8 bases between. This chain's CDR3 is CASSPYSYNEQFF. CDR3 nucleotides: TGTGCCAGCAGCCCATACTCTTACAATGAGCAGTTCTTC.

This chain links TRBV13 with TRBJ2-5, with D maybe TRBD2 (6 bases). V lost 6 bases and J 3 bases, leaving 14 bases between the germline ends. The CDR3 totals 14 residues. Germline V gene lookup returns CDR1 PRHDT and CDR2 FYEKMQ (reference sequence). For the CDR3, the DNA is TGTGCCAGCAGGGCCCTCTGGGGGGAAGAGACCCAGTACTTC. Its protein is CASRALWGEETQYF. Full variable domain (remainder filled in from reference TRBV13 and TRBJ2-5): AAGVIQSPRHLIKEKRETATLKCYPIPRHDTVYWYQQGPGQDPQFLISFYEKMQSDKGSIPDRFSAQQFSDYHSELNMSSLELGDSALYFCASRALWGEETQYFGPGTRLLVL.

The CDR3 here is CASSYVGLATGELFF. CDR3 bases: TGTGCCAGCAGTTACGTGGGACTAGCGACCGGGGAGCTGTTTTTT. The chain carries TRBV6-5 and TRBJ2-2, with 10 bases matching TRBD2. The CDR3 totals 15 residues. V dropped 2 bases and J dropped 5; count of bases not matched to a gene: 2. Germline V lookup: CDR1 MNHEY, CDR2 SVGAGI.

V gene TRBV12-3 or TRBV12-4 combines with J gene TRBJ2-2; D remains unclear. The CDR3 has 11 residues. The ends were cut back, 8 bases at V and 6 bases at J, with 7 bases in the middle. CDR3 region: CASRGAGELFF. The CDR3 DNA is TGTGCCAGCCGTGGGGCCGGGGAGCTGTTTTTT.

This chain uses TRBV27 with TRBJ1-6; D not resolved. The germline V gene has CDR1 MNHEY and CDR2 SMNVEV (reference sequence). This CDR3 contains 16 residues. Trimming took off 5 bases at V and 0 bases at J, with 11 bases between the two ends. The CDR3 region has the DNA TGTGCCAGCAGTCCACTAATGAGCTCCTATAATTCACCCCTCCACTTT. Its translation is CASSPLMSSYNSPLHF.

The rearrangement links TRBV27 to TRBJ2-7, with 7 nucleotides matching TRBD1. The CDR3 totals 14 residues. V lost 2 bases to trimming and J lost 6 bases; unmatched junction nucleotides: 7. The germline V gene encodes CDR1 MNHEY and CDR2 SMNVEV (reference sequence). In nucleotides, the CDR3 is TGTGCCAGCAGTTTAAGACAGGGTGGGTTCGAGCAGTACTTC. It yields the protein CASSLRQGGFEQYF.

The CDR3 spells CASSPWPPGTGELFF. As DNA, the CDR3 is TGTGCCAGCTCACCTTGGCCCCCGGGGACCGGGGAGCTGTTTTTT. The genes are TRBV18 and TRBJ2-2; perhaps TRBD2 as D (5 bases). V shed 3 bases and J shed 5 bases, with 13 bases lying between them. The CDR3 consists of 15 residues. Looked up from germline, CDR1 is KGHSH and CDR2 is LQKENI.

A note on this clone: At one of its ends the junction is not consistent with the germline gene, which may arise from a read error. The chain joins TRBV4-1 to TRBJ1-2; unclear D gene. Germline-derived CDR1 and CDR2 are MGHRA and YSYEKL. The CDR3 runs 14 residues. CDR3: CAGSQELQDRGYTF. CDR3 coding DNA: TGCGCCGGCAGCCAAGAGTTGCAGGACCGTGGCTACACCTTC.

The chain joins TRBV6-5 to TRBJ1-3, with unresolved D. The germline V gene has CDR1 MNHEY and CDR2 SVGAGI. The CDR3 sequence is 12 residues long. The germline V and J ends were trimmed by 6 bases and 4 bases, with 7 bases remaining between them. The chain's CDR3 is CASSQKGNTIYF. CDR3 nucleotides: TGTGCCAGCAGCCAAAAGGGAAACACCATATATTTT.

The V call is TRBV10-1, the J call TRBJ1-4; D unclear. Deletions cut 6 bases from V and 8 bases from J, with 13 bases between. The CDR3 runs to 13 residues. CDR1 is WNHNN, CDR2 SYGVQD, per germline (reference sequence). The CDR3 DNA reads TGCGCCAGCAGCCCCAGACGCGGGGAAAAACTGTTTTTT. Translated: CASSPRRGEKLFF.

The V gene is TRBV28, the J gene TRBJ1-4; a possible D gene is TRBD1 (6 bases). The germline gives CDR1 MDHEN, CDR2 SYDVKM. This CDR3 contains 15 residues. V was cut by 6 bases and J by 4 bases, with 15 bases left in between. CDR3 bases: TGTGCCAGCAGCCACCCACAGGGAAATAATGAAAAACTGTTTTTT. Protein product: CASSHPQGNNEKLFF.

The chain joins TRBV9 to TRBJ2-4; either TRBD1 or TRBD2 may fit D (6 bases each). CDR1 is SGDLS, CDR2 YYNGEE, per germline. The CDR3 runs to 15 residues. The V and J ends lost 4 bases and 4 bases respectively, with 15 bases between them. CDR3 amino acids: CASSLKGGSKNIQYF. The CDR3 DNA reads TGTGCCAGCAGCCTCAAGGGGGGCTCTAAAAACATTCAGTACTTC.

The J gene is TRBJ1-3, the V gene TRBV5-6; D gene unclear. The CDR3 covers 13 residues. Deletions cut 1 base from V and 3 bases from J, with 5 bases between. The V gene's germline CDR1 is SGHDT and CDR2 YYEEEE. CDR3 residues: CASSLNGGNTIYF. The DNA for the CDR3 is TGTGCCAGCAGCTTGAACGGTGGAAACACCATATATTTT.

The genes are TRBV5-6 and TRBJ1-3; D remains unclear. The CDR3 runs 16 residues. Germline V gene lookup returns CDR1 SGHDT and CDR2 YYEEEE. V lost 1 base to trimming and J lost 0 bases, with 11 bases between them. DNA of the CDR3: TGTGCCAGCAGCTTGTGGCAGCCCAACTCTGGAAACACCATATATTTT. Translated, it gives CASSLWQPNSGNTIYF.

This chain connects TRBV27 to TRBJ1-3; D not resolved. V lost 7 bases, J lost 0 bases, and 7 bases lay in between. This CDR3 has 13 amino acids. Germline-derived CDR1 and CDR2 are MNHEY and SMNVEV (reference sequence). DNA of the CDR3: TGTGCCAGCAAACCACACTCTGGAAACACCATATATTTT. Translation: CASKPHSGNTIYF.

The gene calls are TRBV9 and TRBJ2-2; the match to TRBD1 covers 8 bases. Germline CDR1 reads SGDLS; CDR2 reads YYNGEE. The CDR3 covers 15 residues. V shed 0 bases, J shed 6 bases, and the junction held 4 bases outside the gene matches. CDR3 sequence: CASSVEVRGPGELFF. CDR3 nucleotide sequence: TGTGCCAGCAGCGTAGAAGTCAGGGGGCCCGGGGAGCTGTTTTTT.

This clone was counted only a few times. The chain has TRBV28 and TRBJ2-5; 10 positions agree with TRBD1. Germline values: CDR1 MDHEN, CDR2 SYDVKM. This CDR3 has 16 residues. V lost 6 bases to trimming and J lost 4 bases; unmatched junction nucleotides: 11. This CDR3 reads CASRARGTGVGETQYF. The DNA of the CDR3 is TGTGCCAGCAGAGCTAGGGGGACAGGGGTTGGAGAGACCCAGTACTTC. The full variable domain, completed using reference TRBV28 and TRBJ2-5, is DVKVTQSSRYLVKRTGEKVFLECVQDMDHENMFWYRQDPGLGLRLIYFSYDVKMKEKGDIPEGYSVSREKKERFSLILESASTNQTSMYLCASRARGTGVGETQYFGPGTRLLVL.

The chain is built from TRBV6-2 or TRBV6-3 and TRBJ1-5, with 7 bases lining up with TRBD1. CDR3 length: 15 amino acids. Per the germline V gene, CDR1 is MNHEY and CDR2 is SVGEGT. Trimming took 5 bases from V and 4 from J; bases not matched to a gene: 8. The CDR3 DNA follows: TGTGCCAGCAGTGGCCTGACAGGGTGGAATCAGCCCCAGCATTTT. Translation gives CASSGLTGWNQPQHF.